This T cell receptor beta chain was obtained from a study of shared clonotypes between healthy human individuals. Study at large: Each donor's CD8 memory used one plate, CD8 naive two, each CD4 subset three. Overall study findings and caveats: Across subsets, estimated richness was generally greater for naive than for memory populations. Shared clonotypes: approximately 5% naive CD4, about 3.3% naive CD8, roughly 2.2% memory CD4, about 0.41% memory CD8. Sampling involved blood alone; tissue repertoires likely differ.

Trimming removed 7 bases at V and 3 bases at J, with 13 bases between. Germline CDR1 MDHEN, CDR2 SYDVKM. The CDR3 has 13 amino acids. TCRdb's table, derived via immunoSEQ multiplex PCR, lists solely in-frame clones and lacks some. The data contain 2 million to 2.5 million clones, 90% to 97% of them seen just once; the ten biggest clones take up 0.1% to 0.15%. Notes on this clone: Its antigen is currently unknown.

This chain joins TRBV28 and TRBJ2-7; D might be TRBD1 (6 bases). The source is a man between 18 and 35 years old in good health. The specimen sequenced was naive CD4+ T cells sorted from blood. Subset in this sample: CD45RA+ positively selected. CDR3 nucleotide sequence: TGTGCCAGCACCGGCAGGGGTCTCTACGAGCAGTACTTC. Its translation is CASTGRGLYEQYF.